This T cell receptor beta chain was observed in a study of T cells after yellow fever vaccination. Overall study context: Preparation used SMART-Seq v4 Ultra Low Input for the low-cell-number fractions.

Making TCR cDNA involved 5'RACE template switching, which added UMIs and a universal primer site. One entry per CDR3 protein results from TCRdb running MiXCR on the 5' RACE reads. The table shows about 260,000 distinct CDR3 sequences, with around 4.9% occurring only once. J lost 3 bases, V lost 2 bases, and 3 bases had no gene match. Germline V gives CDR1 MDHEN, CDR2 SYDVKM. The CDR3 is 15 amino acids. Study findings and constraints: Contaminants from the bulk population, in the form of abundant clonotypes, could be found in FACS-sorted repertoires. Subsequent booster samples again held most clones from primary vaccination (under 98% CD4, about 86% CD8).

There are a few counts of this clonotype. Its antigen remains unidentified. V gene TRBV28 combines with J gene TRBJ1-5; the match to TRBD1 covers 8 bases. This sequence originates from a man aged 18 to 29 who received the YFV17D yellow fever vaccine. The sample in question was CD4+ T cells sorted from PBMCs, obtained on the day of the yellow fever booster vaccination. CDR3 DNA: TGTGCCAGCAGTTTACCGGACAGGGACAATCAGCCCCAGCATTTT. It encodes CASSLPDRDNQPQHF.